The rows below give T cell receptor beta chains drawn from one sample of a study of blood T cells in healthy people across ages. Using its own MiXCR run on the 5' RACE reads, TCRdb lists one record per CDR3 protein. The data hold hundreds of thousands of distinct CDR3 sequences, with 24% observed a single time. The sample was also linked to a second study, of T cells of mothers and their children.

The sequencing input was blood. The receptors here all came from a boy aged 5-17 years in good health. Each CDR3 is given with its conserved first and last residue. A D gene is named only where the DNA matches it firmly. The listing skips clone size in some rows; elsewhere it reads once, few, many or a size class.

>TRBV30|TRBJ1-2|NA|NA|15
TGTGCCTGGAGTGTACAGGCAGCCACCTCCGGTGGCTACACCTTC
CAWSVQAATSGGYTF
>TRBV12-3/TRBV12-4|TRBJ1-2|NA|NA|15
TGTGCCAGCACTTTGGGCAGGGTGCCTACTTATGGCTACACCTTC
CASTLGRVPTYGYTF
>TRBV20-1|TRBJ1-6|NA|NA|16
TGCAGTGCTAGAGATGAGTATCAGGGGTATGGGTCACCCCTCCACTTT
CSARDEYQGYGSPLHF
>TRBV5-8|TRBJ1-1|few|NA|13
TGTGCCAGCAGCTTGGGGAGTGGCCTGGGAGCTTTCTTT
CASSLGSGLGAFF
>TRBV19|TRBJ1-2|NA|TRBD1|15
TGTGCCAGTAGTACACAGACAGGGTTCAACTATGGCTACACCTTC
CASSTQTGFNYGYTF
>TRBV29-1|TRBJ1-2|few|NA|12
TGCAGCGTTCCGGGCCTATACTATGGCTACACCTTC
CSVPGLYYGYTF
>TRBV20-1|TRBJ1-1|NA|NA|14
TGCAGTGCTAGAGATGACAGAGGAACAGGTGAAGCTTTCTTT
CSARDDRGTGEAFF
>TRBV4-3|TRBJ2-7|NA|TRBD2|15
TGCGCCAGCAGCCGCAAACGGACTAGCGGTTACGAGCAGTACTTC
CASSRKRTSGYEQYF
>TRBV28|TRBJ2-2|NA|TRBD1|19
TGTGCCAGCAGTTTTTTCGTGCGGCGGAGAGACAGGGATACCGGGGAGCTGTTTTTT
CASSFFVRRRDRDTGELFF
>TRBV7-9|TRBJ2-7|NA|NA|14
TGTGCCAGCAGTATCGACCCAATCCTAGACGAGCAGTACTTC
CASSIDPILDEQYF
>TRBV7-9|TRBJ2-5|NA|NA|15
TGTGCCAGCAGCCCCAACCCCGGTGGGACAGAGACCCAGTACTTC
CASSPNPGGTETQYF
>TRBV5-5|TRBJ1-1|NA|NA|14
TGTGCCAGCAGCTTGAGGACATTGAACACTGAAGCTTTCTTT
CASSLRTLNTEAFF
>TRBV5-1|TRBJ2-7|NA|NA|14
TGCGCCAGCAGCTCGGGGGACATAATAGGCGAGCAGTACTTC
CASSSGDIIGEQYF
>TRBV3-1|TRBJ2-5|NA|TRBD2|14
TGTGCCAGCAGCCGGGACTATCTCCAAGAGACCCAGTACTTC
CASSRDYLQETQYF
>TRBV7-2|TRBJ2-5|NA|TRBD1|15
TGTGCCAGCAGCGACGGACAGGCAAGTCAAGAGACCCAGTACTTC
CASSDGQASQETQYF
>TRBV5-1|TRBJ1-2|NA|NA|13
TGCGCCAGCAGCTCCGAGCCCCGACGGGAAGACACCTTC
CASSSEPRREDTF
>TRBV29-1|TRBJ2-1|NA|NA|13
TGCAGCTTCTCCCGGGGCAACTACAATGAGCAGTTCTTC
CSFSRGNYNEQFF
>TRBV6-2/TRBV6-3|TRBJ1-5|NA|NA|13
TGTGCCAGCAGAAAGGCGGGCAATCAGCCCCAACATTTT
CASRKAGNQPQHF
>TRBV27|TRBJ2-7|NA|NA|14
TGTGCCAGCAGTTTAACAGGGCATGAATACGAGCAGTACTTC
CASSLTGHEYEQYF
>TRBV6-6|TRBJ2-4|few|NA|15
TGTGCCAGCAACCCGGACGGGTTAGGCGAAAACATTCAGTACTTC
CASNPDGLGENIQYF
>TRBV7-2|TRBJ1-2|few|TRBD1|15
TGTGCCAGCAGCTCACAGGGGGCGACTAACTATGGCTACACCTTC
CASSSQGATNYGYTF
>TRBV7-3|TRBJ1-2|NA|TRBD1|14
TGTGCCAGCAGTTCAGGGGGCGCGGCTACTGGCTACACCTTC
CASSSGGAATGYTF
>TRBV20-1|TRBJ2-4|NA|TRBD1|19
TGCAGTGCTAGAGCGAGACAGGGGATATTTGCGGCCATCCAAAACATTCAGTACTTC
CSARARQGIFAAIQNIQYF
>TRBV19|TRBJ1-4|NA|TRBD1|13
TGTGCCAGTACGAGACAGGGAGGAGAAAAACTGTTTTTT
CASTRQGGEKLFF
>TRBV7-2|TRBJ2-2|many|NA|14
TGTGCCAGCAGCTTTATGGGGGACACCGGGGAGCTGTTTTTT
CASSFMGDTGELFF
>TRBV2|TRBJ2-3|few|TRBD1|11
TGTGCCAGCAGAGAGGACAGGGCCCGAACTTTT
CASREDRARTF
>TRBV25-1|TRBJ1-1|few|NA|16
TGTGCCAGCAGTGGGCCTCGCCAGGAAGGGCACACTGAAGCTTTCTTT
CASSGPRQEGHTEAFF
>TRBV3-1|TRBJ2-7|many|NA|14
TGTGCCAGCAGCTCTCAGGGCTCCTCCTACGAGCAGTACTTC
CASSSQGSSYEQYF
>TRBV6-6|TRBJ2-7|few|TRBD1|15
TGTGCCAGCAGTGCTACCGGGACAGGGTTCTACGAGCAGTACTTC
CASSATGTGFYEQYF